One and the same sample provided the 8 T cell receptor beta chains below, sequenced in a study of shared clonotypes between healthy human individuals (dated by TCRdb to about 2020). For the CD8 naive samples, CD45RO-negative cells were positively selected for CCR7, yielding a CD45RA+CCR7+ population from which TemRA cells were excluded. Receptors were amplified or captured by the immunoSEQ multiplex PCR assay. TCRdb obtained this table from immuneACCESS and retained in-frame rearrangements with V and J assigned. These tables miss some clones; where compared with another copy, unresolved V genes account for less than half of the shortfall, and the remainder is unexplained. This sample lists 660,000 or so clones; roughly 96% were detected once. Clones ranked in the top ten supply approximately 0.1% of the sample. The sequencing sample was made of naive CD8+ T cells sorted from blood. According to the study, the label for this sample's cell subset or site signals: CD45RA+CCR7+. The source of these receptors is a woman aged 25 to 39 in good health.

As regards this clone: Different DNA sequences within this sample yield the same CDR3. The gene calls are TRBV28 and TRBJ1-3; D remains unclear. The CDR3 has 14 amino acids. V was trimmed by 3 bases and J by 0 bases, leaving 6 bases between them. Germline V lookup: CDR1 MDHEN, CDR2 SYDVKM. CDR3 loop: CASSFGSSGNTIYF. CDR3 coding DNA: TGTGCCAGCAGTTTTGGGTCCTCTGGAAACACCATATATTTT.

The rearrangement joins TRBV29-1 to TRBJ1-1; D unresolved. This CDR3 comprises 12 residues. Germline V lookup: CDR1 SQVTM, CDR2 ANQGSEA. Trimming left V 3 bases short and J 7 bases short, with 12 bases between. CDR3 nucleotides: TGCAGCGTTGAGGCGGAGTGGCATGAAGCTTTCTTT. Translating it yields CSVEAEWHEAFF. The full variable domain, completed using reference TRBV29-1 and TRBJ1-1, is SAVISQKPSRDICQRGTSLTIQCQVDSQVTMMFWYRQQPGQSLTLIATANQGSEATYESGFVIDKFPISRPNLTFSTLTVSNMSPEDSSIYLCSVEAEWHEAFFGQGTRLTVV.

The gene calls are TRBV7-6 and TRBJ2-1, with a tentative D call TRBD2 (6 bases). This CDR3 contains 17 residues. Germline CDR1 reads SGHVS; CDR2 reads FNYEAQ. The ends were cut back, 1 base at V and 0 bases at J, with 13 bases in the middle. The CDR3: CASSLVAEDLSYNEQFF. As DNA, the CDR3 is TGTGCCAGCAGCTTAGTAGCGGAGGACCTCTCCTACAATGAGCAGTTCTTC.

This rearrangement joins TRBV9 to TRBJ2-2; the D gene could be TRBD1 or TRBD2 (6 bases each). This CDR3 spans 16 amino acids. From germline, CDR1 is SGDLS and CDR2 YYNGEE. Trimming left V 3 bases short and J 6 bases short, with 18 bases between. Written as DNA, the CDR3 is TGTGCCAGCAGCGGGGCGTCGACAGGAGGGGCCGGGGAGCTGTTTTTT. Amino acid sequence: CASSGASTGGAGELFF.

This chain links TRBV5-1 with TRBJ2-5; 13 bases map to TRBD2. The CDR3 has 15 residues. CDR1 and CDR2 from the germline V gene are SGHRS and YFSETQ. J was trimmed by 3 bases and V by 4 bases; bases with no gene match: 3. The DNA for the CDR3 is TGCGCCAGCAGCATTGGACTAGCGGGAGAAGAGACCCAGTACTTC. Residues: CASSIGLAGEETQYF.

The chain joins TRBV5-4 to TRBJ1-2; D remains unclear. Germline V gives CDR1 SGHNT, CDR2 YYREEE (reference sequence). This CDR3 is built from 14 residues. V lost 3 bases and J lost 8, with 17 bases in between. CDR3 bases: TGTGCCAGCAGCTCCCCGGGCGGGAATGACGGCTACACCTTC. It translates to CASSSPGGNDGYTF.

This chain connects TRBV27 to TRBJ2-5; D gene unclear. The germline gives CDR1 MNHEY, CDR2 SMNVEV (reference sequence). This CDR3 region has 11 residues. Trimming took off 6 bases at V and 4 bases at J, with 6 bases between the two ends. This chain's CDR3 is CASRSGETQYF. The CDR3 bases are TGTGCCAGCAGGTCAGGAGAGACCCAGTACTTC.

The chain has TRBV27 and TRBJ1-1; TRBD1 might be the D (5 bases). Germline V lookup: CDR1 MNHEY, CDR2 SMNVEV (reference sequence). Trimming left V 5 bases short and J 3 bases short, with 13 bases between. CDR3 length: 14 amino acids. DNA for the CDR3: TGTGCCAGCAGTACGGCCAGGGCGGACACTGAAGCTTTCTTT. Its translation: CASSTARADTEAFF.